This record covers a single T cell receptor beta chain. The target of this receptor is not known. Base-call qualities are not available, and no considerably larger clone is one nucleotide away. Read against the paper, the sample's time point label means: about 28 days (+/-7) after the second vaccine dose. AZD1222 recipients with second doses at about 4 weeks or about 12 weeks were pooled, because spike-specific TCR depth and breadth did not differ between schedules. The vaccinee samples were drawn from two UK trials, COV001 and COV002, one of which was a single-blind randomized controlled phase 2/3 trial testing AZD1222 (ChAdOx1 nCoV-19) in healthy adults. For TCRbeta chain sequencing, PBMC samples from trial participants were taken at day 0 and at day 28 after the second dose. The junction shows trimming of 6 bases on V and 2 bases on J, plus 10 bases between the germline ends. CDR1 and CDR2 are drawn from the germline V gene (reference sequence): LNHDA, SQIVND. The CDR3 goes from the cysteine to the phenylalanine over 13 residues. Only the CDR3 DNA stays, 39 bases, in frame from base 1.

The CDR3 regions of human TCRbeta chains were subjected to immunosequencing. As for the authors' bioinformatics: Repertoire TCRs were matched against a reference library of SARS-CoV-2-specific TCRs generated with the MIRA antigen-specificity platform. Breadth meant the fraction of unique TCRs that were SARS-CoV-2-associated, whereas depth meant the fraction of total T cells that were SARS-CoV-2-associated. Using the MIRA data, every spike-specific TCR was mapped to the spike region that the TCR reacted to and assigned to either a CD4 or a CD8 class. Log10-transformed breadth and depth values were compared by one-way ANOVA with Sidak's multiple comparisons tests. As stored in TCRdb, this immuneACCESS dataset retains in-frame rearrangements with V and J assigned. A fraction of the clones does not appear; measured against another copy, unresolved V genes explain less than half of the discrepancy, and the remainder lacks a known reason. That table supplies the V and J calls and clone size; D and trimming were determined from the DNA. The sample profile shows just under 150,000 clones; roughly nine tenths of them were found once. Roughly 1.8% of the sample belongs to the ten largest clones.

The sample is drawn from a study of T cell responses to AZD1222 COVID-19 vaccine (TCRdb year 2021). With respect to the entire study: TCR sequencing covered 230 or so trial participants: 207 given two doses of AZD1222 and around 26 given two doses of MenACWY control vaccine. Trial participants were enrolled by age into subgroups of 18-55, 56-69 and 70-plus years, and about 150, 27 and 61 TCR-sequenced participants, respectively, were included in these subgroups.

What the authors observed across the whole study: In the small 56-69-year group, the increase in depth fell short of significance, most likely because of low power. The whole spike protein was spanned by vaccine-associated CD4 TCRs, and dominant responses were seen in regions 160-218 and 743-854. Reportedly, close to half of the unique spike-specific TCRs recognized epitopes lying outside the regions that are mutated in the B.1.351 and B.1.1.7 variants. After two AZD1222 doses, both the breadth and the depth of spike-specific TCRs were significantly higher than at day 0 and than in MenACWY recipients. Most participants were white British and females outnumbered males, and the authors suggested that clonal diversity may have been underestimated. Because no day 14 peak-response samples were available, repertoires were characterized only after the peak T cell response. Conclusions about previously exposed vaccinees were limited because only six AZD1222 recipients were SARS-CoV-2 seropositive at baseline.

The sequence links TRBV19 to TRBJ1-2, and perhaps TRBD1 as D gene, on 5 matching bases. The specimen comprised peripheral blood, sampled 28 days after the second AZD1222 dose. The source of this sequence is an adult who received the AZD1222 COVID-19 vaccine. CDR3 sequence: CASSLQENYGYTF. The sequence in DNA is TGTGCCAGTAGCTTACAGGAAAACTATGGCTACACCTTC. Reference TRBV19 and TRBJ1-2 genes cover what lies past the CDR3, so the full variable domain is DGGITQSPKYLFRKEGQNVTLSCEQNLNHDAMYWYRQDPGQGLRLIYYSQIVNDFQKGDIAEGYSVSREKKESFPLTVTSAQKNPTAFYLCASSLQENYGYTFGSGTRLTVV.